This T cell receptor beta chain emerged from a study of blood T cell repertoires in COVID-19. Study as a whole: Samples taken during acute and convalescent COVID-19 were collected in the United States, Italy and Spain. T cells, B-cell-depleted T cells, or PBMCs supplied cDNA or gDNA.

How the authors handled the data: Reference gene primer amplification in the assay estimated nucleated cell counts. Some clones are missing from TCRdb's copy, which holds only in-frame ones; the method was immunoSEQ multiplex PCR. Clonal size and the V and J genes are those of that table, whereas D and trimming came from the DNA. The sample contains roughly 150,000 clones, 80% to 90% of which appear only once. There are 15 residues in the CDR3. V was trimmed by 5 bases and J by 4 bases, leaving 17 bases between them. CDR1 is KGHSH, CDR2 LQKENI, per germline. Sequenced material: peripheral blood. The chain links TRBV18 to TRBJ1-2; maybe TRBD1 (6 bases). The TCR was taken from a woman over 75 with acute or convalescent COVID-19. This CDR3 is CASSEGSGVVYGYTF. Here the CDR3 DNA reads TGTGCCAGCTCAGAAGGTTCAGGGGTCGTCTATGGCTACACCTTC.